The clone carrying this T cell receptor beta chain was recorded many times. Its antigen is as yet unknown. Trimming removed 5 bases from V and 4 bases from J, with 20 bases in between. From germline, CDR1 is MNHEY and CDR2 SVGAGI. This CDR3 is 16 amino acids long. The data were obtained in a study of early T cells in non-severe SARS-CoV-2 infection. For the study at large: Chains stayed unpaired after sequencing of bulk RNA from unsorted whole blood. Study outcomes and limitations: CD4 and private specificities were missed by VDJdb matching, which favored anti-spike CD8 responses.

Using its own MiXCR run on the 5' RACE reads, TCRdb lists one record per CDR3 protein. The top ten clones hold approximately 4% of a sample with roughly 76,000 distinct CDR3 sequences, 12% of them seen once. The sample consisted of whole blood. This TCR came from an adult who was a healthcare worker with PCR-confirmed SARS-CoV-2 infection or an uninfected control (not recorded which). The chain is built from TRBV6-5 and TRBJ1-2, with D tentatively TRBD1 (6 bases). Written as DNA, the CDR3 is TGTGCCAGCAGTCAAATTACAGGGTTTGTTGTCTATGGCTACACCTTC. Residues: CASSQITGFVVYGYTF.